This T cell receptor (beta chain) was sequenced for a study of cytomegalovirus exposure and HLA in healthy donors. Study-wide results and caveats: Using a false discovery rate of 0.05, a later analysis showed that about 16,000 TCR beta sequences were associated with HLA alleles. Reports state that TCR beta sequences accurately predicted most subjects' HLA-A and HLA-B alleles.

Notes on this clone: The antigen is not known.

Whereas donors were nominally healthy upon sampling, unrecorded immune exposures were probable. 13 Jbeta primers and 60 Vbeta primers were used for the PCR. Measured with immunoSEQ multiplex PCR; TCRdb has only the in-frame clones, and not every one. Of about 130,000 clones detected, 79% appear once; the ten largest clones hold 2%. Sequencing was done on a sample of PBMCs. This TCR came from a man between 18 and 35 years old in good health and CMV-seronegative.

The CDR3 region has the DNA TGCGCCAGCAGTCCCGGGGCGGGGGCCCTCTGTGAGCAGTTCTTC. Its translation is CASSPGAGALCEQFF. The chain has TRBV4-3 and TRBJ2-1; the D gene is possibly TRBD2 (7 bases). Trimming cost V 6 bases and J 9 bases, with 21 bases left between them. This CDR3 has 15 amino acids. From germline, CDR1 is LGHNA and CDR2 YSLEER.